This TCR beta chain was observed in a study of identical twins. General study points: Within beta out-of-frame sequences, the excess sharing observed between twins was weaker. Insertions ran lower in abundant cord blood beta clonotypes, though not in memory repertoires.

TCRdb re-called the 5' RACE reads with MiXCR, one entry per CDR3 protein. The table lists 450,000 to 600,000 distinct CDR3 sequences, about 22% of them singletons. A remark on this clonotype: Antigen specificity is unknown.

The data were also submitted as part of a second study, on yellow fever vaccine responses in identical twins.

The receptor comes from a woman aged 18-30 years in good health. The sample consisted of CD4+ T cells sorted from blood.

The CDR3 loop is CSVEDRGPNSYNEQFF. CDR3 nucleotides: TGCAGCGTTGAAGACAGGGGACCCAATTCCTACAATGAGCAGTTCTTC. The chain uses TRBV29-1 and TRBJ2-1; D is perhaps TRBD1 (6 bases). This CDR3 is built from 16 residues. Trimming shortened V by 0 bases and J by 1 base, and 13 bases separated the two germline ends. Germline-derived CDR1 and CDR2 are SQVTM and ANQGSEA.